One sample yielded the 10 T cell receptor beta chains listed below, sequenced in a study of T cells of healthy individuals. MiXCR, run by TCRdb on the 5' RACE reads, gives a single entry per CDR3 protein. Of 95,000 to 100,000 distinct CDR3 sequences listed, approximately 15% were seen once; the top ten hold roughly 6.1%. The receptor set was obtained from a human donor in good health.

The rearrangement uses TRBV5-1 and TRBJ1-2; TRBD1 might be the D (6 bases). V lost 0 bases, J lost 8 bases, and 11 bases lay in between. The CDR3 covers 13 residues. CDR1 is SGHRS, CDR2 YFSETQ, per germline. The CDR3 is CASSLGDTRGYTF. The CDR3 DNA is TGCGCCAGCAGCTTGGGGGACACTCGAGGCTACACCTTC.

The chain uses TRBV7-8 and TRBJ1-4; D remains ambiguous. The germline V and J ends were trimmed by 5 bases and 0 bases, with 10 bases remaining between them. Germline CDR1 reads SGHVS; CDR2 reads FQNEAQ. This CDR3 comprises 15 residues. CDR3 bases: TGTGCCAGCAGCCCGCGGAGGGCAACTAATGAAAAACTGTTTTTT. Residues: CASSPRRATNEKLFF.

Comment on this clonotype: One end of the junction does not line up with germline, which may come from a read error. The chain is built from TRBV27 and TRBJ2-1; 7 bases align to TRBD1. The CDR3 length is 15 residues. Germline CDR1 and CDR2: MNHEY and SMNVEV (reference sequence). The CDR3 loop reads CASRFDRASHNEQFF. CDR3 sequence (DNA): TGTGCCAGCAGATTCGACAGGGCCTCCCACAATGAGCAGTTCTTC.

This clonotype was recorded many times. The rearrangement uses TRBV11-1 and TRBJ2-7, with a weak D call TRBD1 (5 bases). Germline assignment: CDR1 SGHAT and CDR2 FQDESV (reference sequence). The CDR3 is made up of 13 amino acids. Trimming left V 5 bases short and J 0 bases short, with 8 bases between. The CDR3 bases are TGTGCCAGCAGCCACGACAGCTCCTACGAGCAGTACTTC. Residues: CASSHDSSYEQYF.

The chain is built from TRBV7-8 and TRBJ1-4; D gene ambiguous. Germline V gene sequence: CDR1 SGHVS, CDR2 FQNEAQ. Trimming shortened V by 11 bases and J by 8 bases, and 9 bases separated the two germline ends. The CDR3 is 10 residues long. The CDR3 coding sequence is TGTGCCGGCGGGCCGGAAAAACTGTTTTTT. Translated: CAGGPEKLFF.

The sample holds a few counts of this clonotype. The rearrangement uses TRBV5-5 and TRBJ2-7, with 7 nucleotides matching TRBD1. This CDR3 is built from 15 residues. J lost 6 bases, V lost 2 bases, and 11 bases had no gene match. Germline lookup yields CDR1 SGHKS and CDR2 YYEKEE (reference sequence). This chain's CDR3 is CASSLSVQGVGEQYF. The CDR3 nucleotides read TGTGCCAGCAGCTTAAGTGTGCAGGGGGTTGGCGAGCAGTACTTC.

The rearrangement joins TRBV6-5 to TRBJ2-2; D possibly corresponds to TRBD2 (5 bases). CDR1 MNHEY and CDR2 SVGAGI come from the germline V gene. V was shortened by 7 bases and J by 5 bases, with 20 bases between the two germline ends. The CDR3 is 16 amino acids. CDR3 sequence: CASNPWETSGTGELFF. CDR3 sequence (DNA): TGTGCCAGCAACCCCTGGGAAACCTCGGGAACCGGGGAGCTGTTTTTT.

V usage is TRBV7-9 and J usage is TRBJ1-2, with D unclear. CDR1 SEHNR and CDR2 FQNEAQ come from the germline V gene (reference sequence). Trimming pared 0 bases from V and 8 bases from J, leaving 10 bases between. This CDR3 is built from 13 residues. CDR3 nucleotides: TGTGCCAGCAGCTTAGCGCGGGAATCGGGCTACACCTTC. This sequence encodes CASSLARESGYTF.

This clonotype was observed a single time. A much larger clone is a single base away; this may be a read error. This chain connects TRBV5-1 to TRBJ2-7; the D gene is possibly TRBD1 (5 bases). The ends were cut back, 3 bases at V and 6 bases at J, with 19 bases in the middle. Per germline, CDR1 SGHRS and CDR2 YFSETQ. This CDR3 spans 15 amino acids. The CDR3 nucleotides read TGCGCCAGCAGCTACCAAACAGGCGTCTATGTCGAGCAGTACTTC. Its translation is CASSYQTGVYVEQYF.

This clonotype came up many times. CDR3 DNA: TGCGCCAGCAGCCACTCCATGAACACTGAAGCTTTCTTT. This translates into CASSHSMNTEAFF. The J gene is TRBJ1-1, the V gene TRBV4-3; no clear D. Germline V gene data show CDR1 as LGHNA and CDR2 as YSLEER. V was shortened by 3 bases and J by 0 bases, with 5 bases between the two germline ends. The CDR3 spans 13 residues.